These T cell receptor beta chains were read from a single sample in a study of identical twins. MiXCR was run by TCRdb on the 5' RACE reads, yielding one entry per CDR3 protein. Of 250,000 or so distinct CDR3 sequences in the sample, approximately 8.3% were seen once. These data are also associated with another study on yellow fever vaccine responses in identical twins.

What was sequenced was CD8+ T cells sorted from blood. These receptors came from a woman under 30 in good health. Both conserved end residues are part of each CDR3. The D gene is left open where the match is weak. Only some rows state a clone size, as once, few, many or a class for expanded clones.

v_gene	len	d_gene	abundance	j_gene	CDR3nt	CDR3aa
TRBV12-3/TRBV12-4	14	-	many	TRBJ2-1	TGTGCCAGCAGTCCCCAGGGGCGCGAGAATGAGCAGTTCTTC	CASSPQGRENEQFF
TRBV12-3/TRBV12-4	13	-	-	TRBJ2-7	TGTGCCAGCAGTTTATCCGGGAACTACGAGCAGTACTTC	CASSLSGNYEQYF
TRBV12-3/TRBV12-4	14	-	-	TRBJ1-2	TGTGCCAGCAGTTTTAGTTCCCCTAACTATGGCTACACCTTC	CASSFSSPNYGYTF
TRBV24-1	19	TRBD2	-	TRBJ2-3	TGTGCCACCAGTGATTCCCACTGGACTAGCGGGAGGGCCGAGGATACGCAGTATTTT	CATSDSHWTSGRAEDTQYF
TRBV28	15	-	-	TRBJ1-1	TGTGCCAGCAGTTTATTTGTTAGATTGAACACTGAAGCTTTCTTT	CASSLFVRLNTEAFF
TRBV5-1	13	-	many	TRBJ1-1	TGCGCCAGCAGCTTTTGGGGGAACACTGAAGCTTTCTTT	CASSFWGNTEAFF
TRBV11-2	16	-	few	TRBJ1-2	TGTGCCAGCAGCCCTCTCGACAGACAGCTTAACTATGGCTACACCTTC	CASSPLDRQLNYGYTF
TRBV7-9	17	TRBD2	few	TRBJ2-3	TGTGCCAGCAGCCGATCGACACTAGCGGGGAATGGTGATACGCAGTATTTT	CASSRSTLAGNGDTQYF
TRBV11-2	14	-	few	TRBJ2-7	TGTGCCAGCAGCTTACGCTTGGAAGGCGGCGAGCAGTACTTC	CASSLRLEGGEQYF
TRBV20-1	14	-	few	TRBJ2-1	TGCAGTGCCCCCGGGTCTACCTCCTACAATGAGCAGTTCTTC	CSAPGSTSYNEQFF
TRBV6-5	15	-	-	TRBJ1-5	TGTGCCAGCAGTTACAGCGCAGGAGGCAATCAGCCCCAGCATTTT	CASSYSAGGNQPQHF
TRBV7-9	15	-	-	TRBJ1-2	TGTGCCAGCAGCTGGGCCCAGGACGGATACTATGGCTACACCTTC	CASSWAQDGYYGYTF
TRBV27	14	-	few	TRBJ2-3	TGTGCCAGCAGTTTTGGGAGACAAGCATATACGCAGTATTTT	CASSFGRQAYTQYF
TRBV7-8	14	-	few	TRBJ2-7	TGTGCCAGCAGGGACAGCTCCAAAACCTACGAGCAGTACTTC	CASRDSSKTYEQYF
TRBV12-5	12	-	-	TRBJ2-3	TGTGCTAGTGGTTCGGGCGTGAATACGCAGTATTTT	CASGSGVNTQYF
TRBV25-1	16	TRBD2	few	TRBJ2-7	TGTGCCAGCATCTGGACTAGCGGGGGCTTTCACTACGAGCAGTACTTC	CASIWTSGGFHYEQYF
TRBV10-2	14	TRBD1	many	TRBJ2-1	TGCGCCAGCAGTGCCGGGACAGCTCGGGATGAGCAGTTCTTC	CASSAGTARDEQFF
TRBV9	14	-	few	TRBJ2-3	TGTGCCAGCAGCGGTGGACTATCCGGAGATACGCAGTATTTT	CASSGGLSGDTQYF
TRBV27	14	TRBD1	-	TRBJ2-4	TGTGCCAGCAGTTTTGGGACAGGGGGGAACATTCAGTACTTC	CASSFGTGGNIQYF
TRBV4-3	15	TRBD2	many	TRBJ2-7	TGCGCCAGCAGCCAAGATCCGGGGGGGGGCTACGAGCAGTACTTC	CASSQDPGGGYEQYF
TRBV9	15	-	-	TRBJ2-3	TGTGCCAGCAGCGTAGTCTCGGGAGCAACAGATACGCAGTATTTT	CASSVVSGATDTQYF
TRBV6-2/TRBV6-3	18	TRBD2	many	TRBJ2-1	TGTGCCAGCAGTCACGACGCTAGCGGGAGGAGCTCCTACAATGAGCAGTTCTTC	CASSHDASGRSSYNEQFF
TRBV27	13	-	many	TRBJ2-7	TGTGCCAGCAGTACAGGGTACTTATACGAGCAGTACTTC	CASSTGYLYEQYF
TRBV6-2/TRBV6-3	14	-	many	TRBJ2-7	TGTGCCAGCAGTTACACCCCTAGCTCCTACGAGCAGTACTTC	CASSYTPSSYEQYF
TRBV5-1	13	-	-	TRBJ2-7	TGCGCCAGCAGAATTAATCCGGGCTACGAGCAGTACTTC	CASRINPGYEQYF
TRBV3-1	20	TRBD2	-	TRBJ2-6	TGTGCCAGCAGCCCAGGACTAGTTTGGGAGTGGGACTCTGGGGCCAACGTCCTGACTTTC	CASSPGLVWEWDSGANVLTF
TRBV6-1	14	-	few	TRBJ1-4	TGTGCCAGCAGGGAACAGGATTCTAATGAAAAACTGTTTTTT	CASREQDSNEKLFF
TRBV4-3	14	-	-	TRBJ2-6	TGCGCCAGCAGCCAAGCCCCGGGGGCCAACGTCCTGACTTTC	CASSQAPGANVLTF
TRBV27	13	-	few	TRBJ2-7	TGTGCCAGCAGTTTATCACTCTCCTACGAGCAGTACTTC	CASSLSLSYEQYF
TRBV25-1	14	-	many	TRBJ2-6	TGTGCCAGCACGGGGATTGCTGGGGCCAACGTCCTGACTTTC	CASTGIAGANVLTF
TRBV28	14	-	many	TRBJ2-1	TGTGCCAGCAGTGCCGGGAAGGCGGGGAATGAGCAGTTCTTC	CASSAGKAGNEQFF
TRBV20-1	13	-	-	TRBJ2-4	TGCAGTGCTAGAGGACTAGGGGAAAACATTCAGTACTTC	CSARGLGENIQYF
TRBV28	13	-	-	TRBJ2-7	TGTGCCAGCTCAGGGGTTGTTGACTACGAGCAGTACTTC	CASSGVVDYEQYF